Below, 21 T cell receptor beta chains from the same sample are listed, as sequenced in a study of cytotoxic CD8 clonotypes in ibrutinib-treated CLL. Produced via immunoSEQ multiplex PCR; TCRdb's table is partial and in-frame only. The table lists about 120,000 clones, under 70% of them singletons. This sample comprised PBMCs, obtained after 24 months of ibrutinib treatment. The receptors derive from a human donor with chronic lymphocytic leukemia.

This clone was seen a handful of times. The V call is TRBV25-1, the J call TRBJ1-1; a weak D match, TRBD1 (5 bases). The germline V gene has CDR1 MGHDK and CDR2 SYGVNS. The CDR3 covers 15 residues. The V gene lost 7 bases and the J gene lost 5 bases, with 20 bases spanning the gap. Written as DNA, the CDR3 is TGTGCCAGCACCCCGGGGACTCAGGGCAGAACTGAAGCTTTCTTT. It specifies CASTPGTQGRTEAFF.

The V gene is TRBV7-9, the J gene TRBJ2-7; 10 bases map to TRBD2. The CDR3 loop spans 15 amino acids. The ends lost 4 bases at V and 9 bases at J; junction bases unmatched: 12. Germline V gene data show CDR1 as SEHNR and CDR2 as FQNEAQ (reference sequence). CDR3 region: CASSSPEAGGPGQYF. The CDR3 DNA is TGTGCCAGCAGCTCCCCGGAAGCGGGGGGGCCGGGGCAGTACTTC. The variable domain in full, with the rest retrieved from reference TRBV7-9 and TRBJ2-7, is DTGVSQNPRHKITKRGQNVTFRCDPISEHNRLYWYRQTLGQGPEFLTYFQNEAQLEKSRLLSDRFSAERPKGSFSTLEIQRTEQGDSAMYLCASSSPEAGGPGQYFGPGTRLTVT.

The rearrangement joins TRBV5-1 to TRBJ2-7, with TRBD1 matching over 10 bases. Germline CDR1 reads SGHRS; CDR2 reads YFSETQ. The J segment lost 7 bases and the V segment lost 3 bases, leaving 4 bases of the junction unmatched. This CDR3 comprises 13 residues. CDR3 amino acids: CASSYSDRGEQYF. As DNA, the CDR3 is TGCGCCAGCAGCTACTCGGACAGGGGGGAGCAGTACTTC.

This clone was observed a single time. Written as DNA, the CDR3 is TGCAGCGCAACCAGGGGTAGGGGCACTGAAGCTTTCTTT. This codes for CSATRGRGTEAFF. The chain is built from TRBV29-1 and TRBJ1-1, with TRBD1 as a possible D gene (6 bases). CDR3 length: 13 residues. In germline, CDR1 is SQVTM, CDR2 ANQGSEA. V lost 7 bases, J lost 4 bases, and 16 bases lay in between. Full variable domain (missing parts from reference TRBV29-1 and TRBJ1-1): SAVISQKPSRDICQRGTSLTIQCQVDSQVTMMFWYRQQPGQSLTLIATANQGSEATYESGFVIDKFPISRPNLTFSTLTVSNMSPEDSSIYLCSATRGRGTEAFFGQGTRLTVV.

This clone was counted between two and nine times. The CDR3 here is CASSVYSDEAFF. The DNA of the CDR3 is TGTGCCAGCAGCGTTTACTCGGACGAAGCTTTCTTT. The chain has TRBV9 and TRBJ1-1; no firm D call. Germline V gene lookup returns CDR1 SGDLS and CDR2 YYNGEE. The length of the CDR3 is 12 residues. V was cut by 2 bases and J by 8 bases, with 10 bases left in between.

The chain joins TRBV7-8 to TRBJ2-7; the D call may be TRBD1 or TRBD2 (5 bases each). Germline V CDR1 and CDR2: SGHVS, FQNEAQ. V gave up 1 base and J gave up 2 bases, with 15 bases separating them. There are 16 residues in the CDR3. This chain's CDR3 is CASSLDLTTAAYEQYF. The CDR3 nucleotides read TGTGCCAGCAGCTTAGACCTAACGACAGCGGCCTACGAGCAGTACTTC.

V usage is TRBV11-2 and J usage is TRBJ2-5; maybe TRBD2 (6 bases). Germline CDR1 SGHAT, CDR2 FQNNGV. The CDR3 runs to 14 residues. V shed 5 bases and J shed 5 bases, with 15 bases lying between them. DNA for the CDR3: TGTGCCAGCAGCCCTCGCTCGGGGGTCGAGACCCAGTACTTC. This translates into CASSPRSGVETQYF. Variable domain in full (rest from reference TRBV11-2 and TRBJ2-5): EAGVAQSPRYKIIEKRQSVAFWCNPISGHATLYWYQQILGQGPKLLIQFQNNGVVDDSQLPKDRFSAERLKGVDSTLKIQPAKLEDSAVYLCASSPRSGVETQYFGPGTRLLVL.

A remark on this clone: Other DNA sequences from this sample encode an identical CDR3 as well. The chain has TRBV11-3 and TRBJ2-1, with D possibly called TRBD1 or TRBD2 (6 bases each). The CDR3 sequence is 16 residues long. CDR1 SGHNT and CDR2 YENEEA come from the germline V gene. Trimming shortened V by 2 bases and J by 0 bases, and 11 bases separated the two germline ends. The CDR3 coding sequence is TGTGCCAGCAGCTTATCCGGGGGCCCCTCCTACAATGAGCAGTTCTTC. The encoded protein is CASSLSGGPSYNEQFF.

The J gene is TRBJ2-3, the V gene TRBV7-3, with 9 bases aligning to TRBD1. V lost 5 bases and J lost 4; bases outside the gene matches: 13. Per germline, CDR1 SGHTA and CDR2 FQGTGA. There are 17 residues in the CDR3. CDR3: CASSLRTGQGGADTQYF. The DNA for the CDR3 is TGTGCCAGCAGCCTACGCACGGGACAGGGTGGCGCAGATACGCAGTATTTT.

This chain joins TRBV6-1 and TRBJ2-1; D is possibly TRBD1 (6 bases). The ends were cut back, 2 bases at V and 0 bases at J, with 14 bases in the middle. Germline V gene sequence: CDR1 MNHNS, CDR2 SASEGT. The CDR3 is made up of 17 amino acids. For the CDR3, the DNA is TGTGCCAGCAGTGAATCTCTGGGGGCGAGCTCCTACAATGAGCAGTTCTTC. It encodes CASSESLGASSYNEQFF.

The rearrangement joins TRBV7-3 to TRBJ2-5; 7 positions agree with TRBD1. The CDR3 loop spans 15 amino acids. Trimming cost V 4 bases and J 4 bases; bases outside gene matches: 9. The V gene's germline CDR1 is SGHTA and CDR2 FQGTGA. The CDR3 coding sequence is TGTGCCAGCAGCTACAACACAGGGGACCCAGAGACCCAGTACTTC. This gives the protein CASSYNTGDPETQYF.

This chain uses TRBV29-1 with TRBJ2-7; TRBD1 matches 8 bases. The CDR3 consists of 14 residues. Per germline, CDR1 SQVTM and CDR2 ANQGSEA. The ends lost 7 bases at V and 2 bases at J; junction bases unmatched: 10. The CDR3 bases are TGCAGCGCCTACCTACCGGGACAGGCCTACGAGCAGTACTTC. Its translation: CSAYLPGQAYEQYF.

This clone was seen many times. The chain links TRBV28 to TRBJ1-5; TRBD1 agrees at 9 bases. Germline CDR1 is MDHEN and CDR2 is SYDVKM. V trimming: 7 bases; J trimming: 1 base; junction bases outside the gene matches: 5. This CDR3 region has 15 residues. CDR3 DNA: TGTGCCAGCATCCACAGGGGGCGAAGCAATCAGCCCCAGCATTTT. It yields the protein CASIHRGRSNQPQHF.

The J gene is TRBJ2-5, the V gene TRBV29-1; D is perhaps TRBD2 (6 bases). Deletions cut 4 bases from V and 4 bases from J, with 13 bases between. In germline, CDR1 is SQVTM, CDR2 ANQGSEA. CDR3 size: 13 residues. CDR3 sequence (DNA): TGCAGCGTTGTTATGCTCGGGGGAGAGACCCAGTACTTC. This sequence encodes CSVVMLGGETQYF.

The chain employs TRBV7-3 and TRBJ1-1; 8 bases fit TRBD1. The CDR3 has 15 amino acids. V lost 5 bases to trimming and J lost 3 bases; unmatched junction nucleotides: 8. Germline values: CDR1 SGHTA, CDR2 FQGTGA. CDR3 loop: CASSQNPTGDTEAFF. Written as DNA, the CDR3 is TGTGCCAGCAGCCAAAACCCGACAGGGGACACTGAAGCTTTCTTT. The variable domain in full, completed from reference TRBV7-3 and TRBJ1-1, reads GAGVSQTPSNKVTEKGKYVELRCDPISGHTALYWYRQSLGQGPEFLIYFQGTGAADDSGLPNDRFFAVRPEGSVSTLKIQRTERGDSAVYLCASSQNPTGDTEAFFGQGTRLTVV.

The gene calls are TRBV5-6 and TRBJ2-5, with TRBD1 matching 8 bases. CDR3 length equals 14 residues. V shed 0 bases, J shed 5 bases, and the junction held 3 bases outside the gene matches. Germline CDR1 is SGHDT and CDR2 is YYEEEE. Here the CDR3 DNA reads TGTGCCAGCAGCTTGGCCAGGGGGCATGAGACCCAGTACTTC. It yields the protein CASSLARGHETQYF.

This clone showed up just a few times. The CDR3 reads CASRAPAGSGNTIYF. CDR3 DNA sequence: TGTGCCAGCAGGGCCCCCGCAGGGTCTGGAAACACCATATATTTT. The V and J genes are TRBV6-1 and TRBJ1-3, with a possible D match to TRBD1 (5 bases). This CDR3 has 15 residues. Per the germline V gene, CDR1 is MNHNS and CDR2 is SASEGT. Trimming shortened V by 6 bases and J by 1 base, and 13 bases separated the two germline ends.

The J gene is TRBJ2-7, the V gene TRBV6-5; 7 bases agree with TRBD1. This CDR3 has 16 residues. With V trimmed by 0 bases and J by 0 bases, 5 bases remained unmatched. From germline, CDR1 is MNHEY and CDR2 SVGAGI. The CDR3 nucleotides read TGTGCCAGCAGTTACTCGACAGGGTCCCTCTCCTACGAGCAGTACTTC. Amino acid sequence: CASSYSTGSLSYEQYF.

V gene TRBV10-3 combines with J gene TRBJ1-5; no firm D call. This CDR3 is 16 amino acids long. Germline V lookup: CDR1 ENHRY, CDR2 SYGVKD. Trimming stripped 2 bases from V and 3 bases from J, with 14 bases between. Written as DNA, the CDR3 is TGTGCCATCAGTGAGGGGCCAGTGAGATTCAATCAGCCCCAGCATTTT. Translation gives CAISEGPVRFNQPQHF.

This clone was observed a handful of times. The chain carries TRBV15 and TRBJ2-7; D call uncertain. With 0 bases removed from V and 3 bases from J, the gap between germline ends came to 9 bases. CDR3 size: 14 residues. Germline lookup yields CDR1 LNHNV and CDR2 YYDKDF (reference sequence). The CDR3 sequence: CATSRDYPHYEQYF. The CDR3 DNA reads as TGTGCCACCAGCAGAGATTACCCACACTACGAGCAGTACTTC. Based on the CDR3 plus reference TRBV15 and TRBJ2-7, the full variable domain is DAMVIQNPRYQVTQFGKPVTLSCSQTLNHNVMYWYQQKSSQAPKLLFHYYDKDFNNEADTPDNFQSRRPNTSFCFLDIRSPGLGDTAMYLCATSRDYPHYEQYFGPGTRLTVT.

This clone came up a few times. V gene TRBV5-1 combines with J gene TRBJ1-1, with 10 bases fitting TRBD1. From germline, CDR1 is SGHRS and CDR2 YFSETQ. The CDR3 extends over 15 amino acids. The junction had 9 bases not matched to a gene; V was cut back by 4 bases and J by 6 bases. CDR3 coding DNA: TGCGCCAGCAGCATCAGGACAGGGGGACAATCTGAAGCTTTCTTT. Protein product: CASSIRTGGQSEAFF.